A selection of T cell receptor beta chains follows, all from one sample in a study of T cell responses to AZD1222 COVID-19 vaccine. Clones were read by immunoSEQ multiplex PCR, and TCRdb kept only the in-frame ones, dropping some. The data hold more than 60,000 clones, with 80% to 90% observed a single time. The sample in question was peripheral blood, obtained on day 0 of AZD1222 vaccination. The receptors originated from an adult in good health. Each CDR3 is given with its conserved first and last residue. A D gene is named only where the DNA matches it firmly. Some rows mark clone size as missing; the rest say once, few, many or name a class of expanded clone.

j_call: TRBJ1-2
clone_size: .
d_call: .
v_call: TRBV24-1
cdr3_aa: CATSDPGLGANYGYTF
cdr3_nt: TGTGCCACCAGTGACCCCGGCCTCGGAGCTAACTATGGCTACACCTTC

j_call: TRBJ2-2
clone_size: .
d_call: .
v_call: TRBV19
cdr3_aa: CASSKGTGELFF
cdr3_nt: TGTGCCAGTAGTAAGGGTACCGGGGAGCTGTTTTTT

j_call: TRBJ2-1
clone_size: .
d_call: TRBD2
v_call: TRBV19
cdr3_aa: CASSIQRGAYNEQFF
cdr3_nt: TGTGCCAGTAGTATACAGCGGGGGGCCTACAATGAGCAGTTCTTC

j_call: TRBJ1-4
clone_size: once
d_call: .
v_call: TRBV28
cdr3_aa: CASSLSTRREKLFF
cdr3_nt: TGTGCCAGCAGTTTATCCACCCGACGGGAAAAACTGTTTTTT

j_call: TRBJ1-2
clone_size: once
d_call: TRBD1
v_call: TRBV5-1
cdr3_aa: CASSVADRGGYTF
cdr3_nt: TGCGCCAGCAGCGTGGCAGACAGGGGTGGCTACACCTTC

j_call: TRBJ1-5
clone_size: .
d_call: .
v_call: TRBV18
cdr3_aa: CASSPQGEGGQPQHF
cdr3_nt: TGTGCCAGCTCACCACAAGGGGAGGGCGGTCAGCCCCAGCATTTT

j_call: TRBJ2-1
clone_size: few
d_call: .
v_call: TRBV15
cdr3_aa: CATSRGRVGSMNEQFF
cdr3_nt: TGTGCCACCAGCAGAGGCCGCGTGGGGAGTATGAATGAGCAGTTCTTC

j_call: TRBJ2-1
clone_size: few
d_call: .
v_call: TRBV2
cdr3_aa: CASRSGSEQFF
cdr3_nt: TGTGCCAGCAGGTCGGGCTCTGAGCAGTTCTTC

j_call: TRBJ2-3
clone_size: many
d_call: .
v_call: TRBV9
cdr3_aa: CASSVGGSSDTQYF
cdr3_nt: TGTGCCAGCAGCGTAGGAGGTAGTTCAGATACGCAGTATTTT

j_call: TRBJ2-7
clone_size: .
d_call: TRBD1
v_call: TRBV7-2
cdr3_aa: CASSWDGTGPYEQYF
cdr3_nt: TGTGCCAGCAGCTGGGACGGGACAGGGCCCTACGAGCAGTACTTC

j_call: TRBJ1-5
clone_size: few
d_call: .
v_call: TRBV24-1
cdr3_aa: CATSDVAGQPQHF
cdr3_nt: TGTGCCACCAGTGACGTGGCAGGTCAGCCCCAGCATTTT

j_call: TRBJ1-1
clone_size: .
d_call: TRBD1
v_call: TRBV28
cdr3_aa: CASSLTGEAEAFF
cdr3_nt: TGTGCCAGCAGTCTGACAGGGGAGGCTGAAGCTTTCTTT

j_call: TRBJ1-1
clone_size: .
d_call: TRBD1
v_call: TRBV10-3
cdr3_aa: CAISDLGQGSTEAFF
cdr3_nt: TGTGCCATCAGTGATTTGGGACAGGGTTCCACTGAAGCTTTCTTT

j_call: TRBJ1-3
clone_size: .
d_call: .
v_call: TRBV20-1
cdr3_aa: CSASVTGAPFGTIYF
cdr3_nt: TGCAGTGCTAGTGTAACCGGGGCACCCTTCGGCACCATATATTTT

j_call: TRBJ1-2
clone_size: .
d_call: .
v_call: TRBV6-1
cdr3_aa: CASSDGNYGYTF
cdr3_nt: TGTGCCAGCAGTGACGGTAACTATGGCTACACCTTC

j_call: TRBJ1-5
clone_size: .
d_call: .
v_call: TRBV11-2
cdr3_aa: CASSSTGGNQPQHF
cdr3_nt: TGTGCCAGCAGCTCGACGGGAGGGAATCAGCCCCAGCATTTT

j_call: TRBJ1-1
clone_size: .
d_call: TRBD1
v_call: TRBV19
cdr3_aa: CASSPGQGWTEAFF
cdr3_nt: TGTGCCAGTAGTCCGGGACAGGGATGGACTGAAGCTTTCTTT

j_call: TRBJ2-6
clone_size: .
d_call: .
v_call: TRBV7-9
cdr3_aa: CASSLRAISGANVLTF
cdr3_nt: TGTGCCAGCAGCCTCCGGGCCATCTCTGGGGCCAACGTCCTGACTTTC

j_call: TRBJ1-1
clone_size: .
d_call: TRBD1
v_call: TRBV5-1
cdr3_aa: CASSLTGGVTEAFF
cdr3_nt: TGCGCCAGCAGCTTGACAGGGGGAGTCACTGAAGCTTTCTTT

j_call: TRBJ2-7
clone_size: .
d_call: TRBD1
v_call: TRBV28
cdr3_aa: CASRQTGQVNYEQYF
cdr3_nt: TGTGCCAGCAGGCAGACAGGGCAGGTCAACTACGAGCAGTACTTC

j_call: TRBJ2-2
clone_size: .
d_call: TRBD2
v_call: TRBV7-7
cdr3_aa: CASSRGLATNTGELFF
cdr3_nt: TGTGCTAGCAGCCGAGGACTAGCCACGAACACCGGGGAGCTGTTTTTT

j_call: TRBJ2-3
clone_size: .
d_call: TRBD2
v_call: TRBV7-8
cdr3_aa: CASSSKETSGRARENTDTQYF
cdr3_nt: TGTGCCAGCAGCTCGAAAGAGACTAGCGGGAGGGCCAGGGAGAACACAGATACGCAGTATTTT

j_call: TRBJ2-1
clone_size: .
d_call: .
v_call: TRBV20-1
cdr3_aa: CSASEDYYNEQFF
cdr3_nt: TGCAGTGCTAGTGAGGACTACTACAATGAGCAGTTCTTC

j_call: TRBJ1-2
clone_size: .
d_call: TRBD1
v_call: TRBV11-3
cdr3_aa: CASSLSVEGAGGYTF
cdr3_nt: TGTGCCAGCAGCTTATCGGTGGAGGGGGCGGGCGGCTACACCTTC

j_call: TRBJ1-5
clone_size: .
d_call: .
v_call: TRBV30
cdr3_aa: CAWSPGVNQPQHF
cdr3_nt: TGTGCCTGGTCGCCAGGCGTCAATCAGCCCCAGCATTTT

j_call: TRBJ1-1
clone_size: .
d_call: .
v_call: TRBV11-3
cdr3_aa: CASSPPQGSSAEAFF
cdr3_nt: TGTGCCAGCAGTCCCCCTCAGGGTTCGTCCGCTGAAGCTTTCTTT